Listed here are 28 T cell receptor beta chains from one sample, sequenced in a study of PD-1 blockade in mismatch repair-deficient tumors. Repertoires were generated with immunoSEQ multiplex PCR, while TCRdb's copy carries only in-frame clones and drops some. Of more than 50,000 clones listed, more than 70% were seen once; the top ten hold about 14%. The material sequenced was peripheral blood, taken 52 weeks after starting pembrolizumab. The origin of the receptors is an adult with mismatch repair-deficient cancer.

CDR3 residues: CAYSGGGTDTQYF. DNA of the CDR3: TGTGCCTATAGCGGAGGGGGCACAGATACGCAGTATTTT. The chain links TRBV30 to TRBJ2-3; weak D call: TRBD2 (6 bases). V lost 7 bases and J 1 base, leaving 12 bases between the germline ends. This CDR3 spans 13 amino acids. The germline gives CDR1 GTSNPN, CDR2 SVGIG (reference sequence).

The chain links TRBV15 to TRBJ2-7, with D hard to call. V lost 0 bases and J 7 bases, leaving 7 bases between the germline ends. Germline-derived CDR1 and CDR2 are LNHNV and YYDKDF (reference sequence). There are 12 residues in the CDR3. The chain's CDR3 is CATSRDLKEQYF. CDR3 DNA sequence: TGTGCCACCAGCAGAGATCTTAAGGAGCAGTACTTC.

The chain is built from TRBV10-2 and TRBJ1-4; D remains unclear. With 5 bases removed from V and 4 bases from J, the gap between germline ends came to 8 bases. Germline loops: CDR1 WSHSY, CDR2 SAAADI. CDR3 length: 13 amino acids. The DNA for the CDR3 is TGCGCCAGCAGTTCTGGCTTTAATGAAAAACTGTTTTTT. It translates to CASSSGFNEKLFF.

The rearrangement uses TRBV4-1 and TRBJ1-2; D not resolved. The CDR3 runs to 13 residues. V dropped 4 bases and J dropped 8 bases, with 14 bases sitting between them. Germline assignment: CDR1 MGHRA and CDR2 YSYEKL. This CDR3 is CASSPKTSDGYTF. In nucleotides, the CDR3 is TGCGCCAGCAGCCCGAAGACATCAGACGGCTACACCTTC.

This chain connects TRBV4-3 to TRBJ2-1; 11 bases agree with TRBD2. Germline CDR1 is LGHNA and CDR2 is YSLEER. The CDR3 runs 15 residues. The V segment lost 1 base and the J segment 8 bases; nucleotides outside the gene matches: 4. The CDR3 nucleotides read TGCGCCAGCAGCCAAGGGCTAGCGGGAGGTTATGAGCAGTTCTTC. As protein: CASSQGLAGGYEQFF.

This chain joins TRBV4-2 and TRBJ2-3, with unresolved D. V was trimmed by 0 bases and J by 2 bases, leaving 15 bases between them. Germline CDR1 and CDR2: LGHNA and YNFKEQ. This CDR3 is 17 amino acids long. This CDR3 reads CASSQEVGLLPTDTQYF. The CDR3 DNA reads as TGTGCCAGCAGCCAAGAGGTTGGCCTCCTGCCCACAGATACGCAGTATTTT.

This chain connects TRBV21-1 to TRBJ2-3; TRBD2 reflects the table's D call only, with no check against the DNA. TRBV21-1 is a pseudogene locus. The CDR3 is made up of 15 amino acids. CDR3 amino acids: CASSTRDSRTDTQYF. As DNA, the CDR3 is TGTGCCAGCAGCACCCGGGACTCCCGCACAGATACGCAGTATTTT.

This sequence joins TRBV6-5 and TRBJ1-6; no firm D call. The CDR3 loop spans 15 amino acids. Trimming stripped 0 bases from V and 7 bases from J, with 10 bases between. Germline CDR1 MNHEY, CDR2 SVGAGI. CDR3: CASSYSVLRNSPLHF. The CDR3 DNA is TGTGCCAGCAGTTACTCTGTCCTGAGGAATTCACCCCTCCACTTT.

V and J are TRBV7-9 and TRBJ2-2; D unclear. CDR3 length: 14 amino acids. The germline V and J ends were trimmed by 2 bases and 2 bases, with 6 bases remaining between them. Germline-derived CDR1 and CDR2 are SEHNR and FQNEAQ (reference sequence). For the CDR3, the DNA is TGTGCCAGCAGCTTAACAAGTAACACCGGGGAGCTGTTTTTT. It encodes CASSLTSNTGELFF.

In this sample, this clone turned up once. The CDR3 here is CASSLDGGPVYGYTF. As DNA, the CDR3 is TGTGCCAGCAGCTTAGATGGGGGACCCGTCTATGGCTACACCTTC. The chain carries TRBV11-2 and TRBJ1-2; D possibly corresponds to TRBD1 (5 bases). Germline lookup yields CDR1 SGHAT and CDR2 FQNNGV. The CDR3 length is 15 residues. V dropped 0 bases and J dropped 4 bases, with 12 bases sitting between them. Variable domain in full (rest from reference TRBV11-2 and TRBJ1-2): EAGVAQSPRYKIIEKRQSVAFWCNPISGHATLYWYQQILGQGPKLLIQFQNNGVVDDSQLPKDRFSAERLKGVDSTLKIQPAKLEDSAVYLCASSLDGGPVYGYTFGSGTRLTVV.

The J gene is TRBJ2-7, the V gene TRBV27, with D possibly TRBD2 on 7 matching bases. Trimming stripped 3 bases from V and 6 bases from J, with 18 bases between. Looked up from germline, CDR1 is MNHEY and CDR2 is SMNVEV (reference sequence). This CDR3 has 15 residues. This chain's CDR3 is CASSFPKGGVCEQYF. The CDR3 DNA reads TGTGCCAGCAGTTTCCCAAAGGGGGGGGTATGCGAGCAGTACTTC.

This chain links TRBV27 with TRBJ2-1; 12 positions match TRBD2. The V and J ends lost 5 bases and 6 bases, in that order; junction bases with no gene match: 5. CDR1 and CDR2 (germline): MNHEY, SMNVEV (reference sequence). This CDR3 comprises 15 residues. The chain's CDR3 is CASSPETSGSNEQFF. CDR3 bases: TGTGCCAGCAGTCCCGAGACTAGCGGGAGCAATGAGCAGTTCTTC.

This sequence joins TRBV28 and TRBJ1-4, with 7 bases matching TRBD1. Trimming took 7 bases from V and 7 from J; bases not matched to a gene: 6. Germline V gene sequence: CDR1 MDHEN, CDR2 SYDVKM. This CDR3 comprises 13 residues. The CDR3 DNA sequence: TGTGCCAGCAAGACCCAGGGGGGTGAAAAACTGTTTTTT. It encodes CASKTQGGEKLFF.

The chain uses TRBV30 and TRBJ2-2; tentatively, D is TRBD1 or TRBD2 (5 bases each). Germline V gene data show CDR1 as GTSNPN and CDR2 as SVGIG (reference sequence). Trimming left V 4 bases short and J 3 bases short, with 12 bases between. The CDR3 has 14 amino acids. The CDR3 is CAWKYGTHTGELFF. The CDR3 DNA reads TGTGCCTGGAAGTACGGGACGCACACCGGGGAGCTGTTTTTT.

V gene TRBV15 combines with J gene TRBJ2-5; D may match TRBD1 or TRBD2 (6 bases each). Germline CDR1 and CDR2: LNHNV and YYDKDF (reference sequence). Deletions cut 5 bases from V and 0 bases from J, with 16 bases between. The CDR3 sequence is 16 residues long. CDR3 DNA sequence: TGTGCCACCAGCGGCAGGGGAGGTCCGTACCAAGAGACCCAGTACTTC. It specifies CATSGRGGPYQETQYF. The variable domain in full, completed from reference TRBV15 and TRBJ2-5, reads DAMVIQNPRYQVTQFGKPVTLSCSQTLNHNVMYWYQQKSSQAPKLLFHYYDKDFNNEADTPDNFQSRRPNTSFCFLDIRSPGLGDTAMYLCATSGRGGPYQETQYFGPGTRLLVL.

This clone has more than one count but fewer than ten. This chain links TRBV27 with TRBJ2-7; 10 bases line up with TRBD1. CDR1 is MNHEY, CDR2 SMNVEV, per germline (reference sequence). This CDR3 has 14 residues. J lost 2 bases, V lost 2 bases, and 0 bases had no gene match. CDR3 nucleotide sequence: TGTGCCAGCAGTTTAGGACAGGGGGCCTACGAGCAGTACTTC. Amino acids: CASSLGQGAYEQYF.

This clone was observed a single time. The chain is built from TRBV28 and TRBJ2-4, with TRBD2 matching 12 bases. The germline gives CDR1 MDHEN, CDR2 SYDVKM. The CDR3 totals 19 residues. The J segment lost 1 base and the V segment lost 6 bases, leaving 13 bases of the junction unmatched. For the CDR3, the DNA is TGTGCCAGCAGCTTGGGTAGACTAGCGGGAGAAAGGGCCAAAAACATTCAGTACTTC. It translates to CASSLGRLAGERAKNIQYF.

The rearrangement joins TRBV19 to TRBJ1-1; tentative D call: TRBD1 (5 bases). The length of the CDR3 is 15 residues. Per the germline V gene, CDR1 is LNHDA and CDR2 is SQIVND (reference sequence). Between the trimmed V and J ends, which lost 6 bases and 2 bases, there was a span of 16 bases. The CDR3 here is CASSLGRGRNTEAFF. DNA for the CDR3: TGTGCCAGTAGCCTGGGACGGGGCCGAAACACTGAAGCTTTCTTT. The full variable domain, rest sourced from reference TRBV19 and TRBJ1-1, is DGGITQSPKYLFRKEGQNVTLSCEQNLNHDAMYWYRQDPGQGLRLIYYSQIVNDFQKGDIAEGYSVSREKKESFPLTVTSAQKNPTAFYLCASSLGRGRNTEAFFGQGTRLTVV.

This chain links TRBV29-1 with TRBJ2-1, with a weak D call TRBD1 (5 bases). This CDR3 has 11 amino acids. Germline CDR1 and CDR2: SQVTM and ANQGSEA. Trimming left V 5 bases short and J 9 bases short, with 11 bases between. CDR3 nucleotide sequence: TGCAGCGTTCGAGGTAGGGGTGAGCAGTTCTTC. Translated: CSVRGRGEQFF.

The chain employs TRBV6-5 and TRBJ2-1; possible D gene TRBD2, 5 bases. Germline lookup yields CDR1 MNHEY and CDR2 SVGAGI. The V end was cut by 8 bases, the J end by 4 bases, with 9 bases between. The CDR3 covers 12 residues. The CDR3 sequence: CASGRNYNEQFF. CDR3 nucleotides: TGTGCCAGCGGGAGAAATTACAATGAGCAGTTCTTC.

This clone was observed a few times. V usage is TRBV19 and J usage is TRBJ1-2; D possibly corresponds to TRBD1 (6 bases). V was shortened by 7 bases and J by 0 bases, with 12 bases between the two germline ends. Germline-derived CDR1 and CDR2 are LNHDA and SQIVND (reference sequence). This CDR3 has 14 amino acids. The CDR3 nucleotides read TGTGCCAGTATTCCACAGGGTGCTAACTATGGCTACACCTTC. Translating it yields CASIPQGANYGYTF.

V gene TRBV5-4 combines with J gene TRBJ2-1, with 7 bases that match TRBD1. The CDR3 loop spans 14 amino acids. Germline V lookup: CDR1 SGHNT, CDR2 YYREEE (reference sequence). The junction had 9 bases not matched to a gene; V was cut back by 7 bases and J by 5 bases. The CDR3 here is CASAHRGVDNEQFF. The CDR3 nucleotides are TGTGCCAGCGCCCACAGGGGAGTGGACAATGAGCAGTTCTTC. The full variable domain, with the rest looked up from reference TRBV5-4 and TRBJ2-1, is ETGVTQSPTHLIKTRGQQVTLRCSSQSGHNTVSWYQQALGQGPQFIFQYYREEENGRGNFPPRFSGLQFPNYSSELNVNALELDDSALYLCASAHRGVDNEQFFGPGTRLTVL.

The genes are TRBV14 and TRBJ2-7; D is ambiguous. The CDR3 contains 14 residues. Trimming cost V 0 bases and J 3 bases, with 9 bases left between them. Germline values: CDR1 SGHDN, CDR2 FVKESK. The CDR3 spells CASSQDSLYYEQYF. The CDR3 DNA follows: TGTGCCAGCAGCCAAGATAGCCTTTACTACGAGCAGTACTTC.

The CDR3 DNA follows: TGCGCCAGCAGTCCACAGGGACTCCCACATGAGCAGTTCTTC. Translating it yields CASSPQGLPHEQFF. V and J are TRBV10-1 and TRBJ2-1; the D gene could be TRBD1 or TRBD2 (6 bases each). CDR3 length equals 14 residues. V shed 5 bases and J shed 8 bases, with 16 bases lying between them. Germline V gene data show CDR1 as WNHNN and CDR2 as SYGVQD (reference sequence).

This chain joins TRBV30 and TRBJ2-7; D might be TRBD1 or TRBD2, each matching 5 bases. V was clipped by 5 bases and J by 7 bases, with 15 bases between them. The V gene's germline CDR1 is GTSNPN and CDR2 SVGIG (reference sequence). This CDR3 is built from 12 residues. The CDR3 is CAWANQGAEQYF. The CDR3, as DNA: TGTGCCTGGGCTAACCAGGGAGCAGAGCAGTACTTC.

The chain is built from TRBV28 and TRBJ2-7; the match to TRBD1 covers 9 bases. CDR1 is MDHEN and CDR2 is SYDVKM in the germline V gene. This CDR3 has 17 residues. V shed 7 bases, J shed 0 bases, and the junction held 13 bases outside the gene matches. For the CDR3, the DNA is TGTGCCAGCAAGGGGACTCCTTGGGACAGGGACTCCTACGAGCAGTACTTC. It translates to CASKGTPWDRDSYEQYF.

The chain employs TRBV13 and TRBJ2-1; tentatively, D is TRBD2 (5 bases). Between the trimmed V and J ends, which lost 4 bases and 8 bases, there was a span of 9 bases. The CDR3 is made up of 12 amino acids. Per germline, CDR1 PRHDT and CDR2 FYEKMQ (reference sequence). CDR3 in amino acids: CASSSSPDEQFF. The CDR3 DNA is TGTGCCAGCAGCTCTAGCCCCGATGAGCAGTTCTTC.

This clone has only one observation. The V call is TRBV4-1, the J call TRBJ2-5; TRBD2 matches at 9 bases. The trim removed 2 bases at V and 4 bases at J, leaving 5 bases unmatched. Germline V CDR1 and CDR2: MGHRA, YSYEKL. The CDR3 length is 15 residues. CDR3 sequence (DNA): TGCGCCAGCAGCCAAAGAGCGGGAGGAGGAGAGACCCAGTACTTC. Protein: CASSQRAGGGETQYF.